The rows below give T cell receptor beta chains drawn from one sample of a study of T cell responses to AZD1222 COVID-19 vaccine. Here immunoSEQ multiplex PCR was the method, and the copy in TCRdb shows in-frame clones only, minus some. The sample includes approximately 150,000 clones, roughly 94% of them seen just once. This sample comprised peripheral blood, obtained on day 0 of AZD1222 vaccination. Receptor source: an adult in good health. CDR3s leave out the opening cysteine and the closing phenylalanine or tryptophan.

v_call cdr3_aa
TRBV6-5 ASSQGTYNSPLH
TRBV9 ASSVERRGLGTEAF
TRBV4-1 ASSQIGQGSDNEQF
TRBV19 ASSPLYSTGNEQF
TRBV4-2 ASSQDRFVAGGPGAAQF
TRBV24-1 ATSDSGQLNEKLF
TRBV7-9 ASSLVLLAGGHQETQY
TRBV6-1 ASSESEVGELF
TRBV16 ASSQSSGMENTIY
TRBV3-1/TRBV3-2 ASSQGAGRDSPLH
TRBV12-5 ASGLTGNEQF
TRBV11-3 ASSLGGSAEAF
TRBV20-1 SAEQGWGYT
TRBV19 ASSGLAGEGQPQH
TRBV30 AWSALGRAGTDTQY
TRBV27 ASRFSQGFTGELF
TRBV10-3 AISTQEDGGNEQF
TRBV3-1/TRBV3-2 ASSQGHSGTEAF
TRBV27 ASRGTVPFYGYT
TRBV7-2 ASSLQGTSNQPQH